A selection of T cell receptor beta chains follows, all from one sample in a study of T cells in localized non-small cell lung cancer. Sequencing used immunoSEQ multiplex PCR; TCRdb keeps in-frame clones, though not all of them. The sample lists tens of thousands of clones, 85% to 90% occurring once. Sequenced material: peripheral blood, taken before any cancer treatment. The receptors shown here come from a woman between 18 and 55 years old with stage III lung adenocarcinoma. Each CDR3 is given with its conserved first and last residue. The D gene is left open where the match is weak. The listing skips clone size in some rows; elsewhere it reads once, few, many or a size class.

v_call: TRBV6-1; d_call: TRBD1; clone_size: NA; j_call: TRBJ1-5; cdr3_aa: CASPTGQGYNQPQHF; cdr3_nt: TGTGCCAGCCCCACCGGACAGGGATACAATCAGCCCCAGCATTTT
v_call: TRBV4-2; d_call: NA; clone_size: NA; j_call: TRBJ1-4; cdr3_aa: CASSQDWGRSEKLFF; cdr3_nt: TGTGCCAGCAGCCAAGATTGGGGACGAAGTGAAAAACTGTTTTTT
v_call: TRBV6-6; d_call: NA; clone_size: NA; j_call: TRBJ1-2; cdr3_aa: CASSYTGTQYGYTF; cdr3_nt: TGTGCCAGCAGTTATACCGGGACGCAGTATGGCTACACCTTC
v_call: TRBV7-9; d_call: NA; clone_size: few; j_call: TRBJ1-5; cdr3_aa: CASSPGVGQPQHF; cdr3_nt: TGTGCCAGCAGCCCCGGGGTTGGTCAGCCCCAGCATTTT
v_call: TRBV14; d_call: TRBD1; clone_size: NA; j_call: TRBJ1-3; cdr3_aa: CASSQRHRGGGNTIYF; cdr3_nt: TGTGCCAGCAGCCAACGACACAGGGGCGGTGGAAACACCATATATTTT
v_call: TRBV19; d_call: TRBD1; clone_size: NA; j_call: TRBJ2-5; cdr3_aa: CASSNPGQGFSEKTQYF; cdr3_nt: TGTGCCAGTAGTAACCCGGGACAGGGGTTCTCAGAAAAGACCCAGTACTTC
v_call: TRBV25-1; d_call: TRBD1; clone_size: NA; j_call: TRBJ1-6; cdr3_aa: CASSERWGTGHSPLHF; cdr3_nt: TGTGCCAGCAGTGAGCGGTGGGGGACAGGGCACTCACCCCTCCACTTT
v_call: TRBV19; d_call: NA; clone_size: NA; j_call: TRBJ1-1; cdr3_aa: CASRPGVWGNTEAFF; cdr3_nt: TGTGCCAGCCGCCCAGGGGTGTGGGGCAACACTGAAGCTTTCTTT
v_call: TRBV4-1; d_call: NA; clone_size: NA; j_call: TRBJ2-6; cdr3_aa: CASSQDEAVPLRANVLTF; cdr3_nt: TGCGCCAGCAGCCAAGATGAGGCCGTTCCTCTGCGAGCCAACGTCCTGACTTTC
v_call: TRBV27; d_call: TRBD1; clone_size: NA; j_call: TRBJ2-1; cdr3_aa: CASSGDRGIYNEQFF; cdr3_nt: TGTGCCAGCAGTGGGGACAGGGGGATTTACAATGAGCAGTTCTTC
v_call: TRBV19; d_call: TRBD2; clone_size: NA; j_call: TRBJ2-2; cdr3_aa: CASRLAGGTGELFF; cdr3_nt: TGTGCCAGTAGACTAGCGGGGGGAACCGGGGAGCTGTTTTTT
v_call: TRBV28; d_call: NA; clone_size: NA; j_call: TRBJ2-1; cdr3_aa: CASTPSGPYNEQFF; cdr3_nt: TGTGCCAGCACTCCCTCGGGGCCCTACAATGAGCAGTTCTTC
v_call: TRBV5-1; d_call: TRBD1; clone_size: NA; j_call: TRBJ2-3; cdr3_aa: CASSLEGARTDTQYF; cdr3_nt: TGCGCCAGCAGCTTGGAGGGGGCTCGTACAGATACGCAGTATTTT
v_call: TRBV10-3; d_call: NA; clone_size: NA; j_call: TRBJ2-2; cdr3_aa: CAISEGNPKGELFF; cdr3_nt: TGTGCCATCAGTGAGGGCAACCCGAAAGGGGAGCTGTTTTTT
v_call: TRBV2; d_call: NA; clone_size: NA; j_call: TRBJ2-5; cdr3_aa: CASSEAGALVETQYF; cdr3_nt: TGTGCCAGCAGTGAAGCTGGGGCCCTCGTGGAGACCCAGTACTTC
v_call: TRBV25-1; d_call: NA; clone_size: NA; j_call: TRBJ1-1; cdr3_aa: CASSEWGNTEAFF; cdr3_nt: TGTGCCAGCAGTGAATGGGGGAACACTGAAGCTTTCTTT
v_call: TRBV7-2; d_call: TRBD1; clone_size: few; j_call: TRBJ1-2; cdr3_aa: CASSLGQGYGYTF; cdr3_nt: TGTGCCAGCAGCCTTGGACAGGGCTATGGCTACACCTTC
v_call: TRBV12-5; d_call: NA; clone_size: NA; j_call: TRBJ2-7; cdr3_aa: CAIYGGVSYEQYF; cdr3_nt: TGTGCGATCTACGGGGGTGTCTCCTACGAGCAGTACTTC
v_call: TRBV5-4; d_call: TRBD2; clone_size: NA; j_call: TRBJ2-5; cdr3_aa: CASRESGATQETQYF; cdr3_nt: TGTGCCAGCAGGGAGAGCGGGGCCACACAAGAGACCCAGTACTTC
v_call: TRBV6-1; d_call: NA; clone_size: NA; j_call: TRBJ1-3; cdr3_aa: CASSGFDRPPGNTIYF; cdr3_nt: TGTGCCAGCAGTGGATTCGACAGGCCGCCTGGAAACACCATATATTTT
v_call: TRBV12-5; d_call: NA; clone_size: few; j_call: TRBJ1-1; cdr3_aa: CATNVANTEAFF; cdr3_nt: TGTGCTACCAACGTAGCGAACACTGAAGCTTTCTTT
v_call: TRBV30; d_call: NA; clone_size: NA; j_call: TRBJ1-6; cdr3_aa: CAWSPKHSGSYNSPLHF; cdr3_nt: TGTGCCTGGAGTCCCAAGCATTCGGGATCCTATAATTCACCCCTCCACTTT
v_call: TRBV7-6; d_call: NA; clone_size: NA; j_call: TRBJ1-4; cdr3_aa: CASSRDLGNNEKLFF; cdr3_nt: TGTGCCAGCAGCCGTGATTTGGGGAATAATGAAAAACTGTTTTTT
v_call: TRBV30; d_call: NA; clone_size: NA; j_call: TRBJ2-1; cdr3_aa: CAWSSGLNEQFF; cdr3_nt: TGTGCCTGGAGTTCGGGACTCAATGAGCAGTTCTTC
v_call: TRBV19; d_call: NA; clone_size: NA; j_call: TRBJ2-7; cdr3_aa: CASSMGGLLGEQYF; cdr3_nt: TGTGCCAGTAGTATGGGGGGACTTTTAGGCGAGCAGTACTTC
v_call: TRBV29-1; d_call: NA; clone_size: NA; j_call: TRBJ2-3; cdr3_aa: CSVERGTDTQYF; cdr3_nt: TGCAGCGTGGAGCGGGGCACAGATACGCAGTATTTT
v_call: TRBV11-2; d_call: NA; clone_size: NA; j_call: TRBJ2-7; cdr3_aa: CASSLAAASSYEQYF; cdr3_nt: TGTGCCAGCAGCTTAGCGGCAGCGTCCTCCTACGAGCAGTACTTC
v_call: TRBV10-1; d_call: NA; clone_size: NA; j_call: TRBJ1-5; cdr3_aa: CASGQGPPCDQPQHF; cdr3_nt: TGCGCCAGCGGTCAGGGGCCCCCGTGCGATCAGCCCCAGCATTTT
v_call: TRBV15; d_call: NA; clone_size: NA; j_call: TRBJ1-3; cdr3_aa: CATSRDPRVAGNTIYF; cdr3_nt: TGTGCCACCAGCAGAGATCCGCGGGTAGCTGGAAACACCATATATTTT
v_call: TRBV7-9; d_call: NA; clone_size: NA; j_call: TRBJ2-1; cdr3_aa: CASTTLGFRGNSYNEQFF; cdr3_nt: TGTGCCAGCACCACCCTGGGGTTCCGGGGTAACTCCTACAATGAGCAGTTCTTC
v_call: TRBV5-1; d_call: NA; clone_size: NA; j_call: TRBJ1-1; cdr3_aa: CASSLWMGSEAFF; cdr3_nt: TGCGCCAGCAGCTTGTGGATGGGCAGTGAAGCTTTCTTT
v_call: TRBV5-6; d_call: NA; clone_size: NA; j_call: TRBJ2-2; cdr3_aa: CASSITGELFF; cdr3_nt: TGTGCCAGCAGCATAACCGGGGAGCTGTTTTTT
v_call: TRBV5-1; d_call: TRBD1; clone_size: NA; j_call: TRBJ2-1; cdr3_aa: CASSPQGLVNEQFF; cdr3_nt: TGCGCCAGCAGCCCACAGGGGTTGGTAAATGAGCAGTTCTTC
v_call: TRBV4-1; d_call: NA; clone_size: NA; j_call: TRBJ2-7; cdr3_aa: CASSQGRGSASYEQYF; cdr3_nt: TGCGCCAGCAGCCAAGGAAGGGGTTCTGCCTCCTACGAGCAGTACTTC
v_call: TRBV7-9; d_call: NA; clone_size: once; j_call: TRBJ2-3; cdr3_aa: CASSLIGLAPDTQYF; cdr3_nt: TGTGCCAGCAGCTTAATAGGGTTAGCCCCAGATACGCAGTATTTT
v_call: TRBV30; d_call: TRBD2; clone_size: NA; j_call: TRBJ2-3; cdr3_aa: CALLAGPPDTQYF; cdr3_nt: TGTGCCTTACTAGCGGGGCCCCCGGATACGCAGTATTTT
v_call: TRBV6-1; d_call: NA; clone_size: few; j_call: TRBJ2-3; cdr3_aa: CASSAGGPTDTQYF; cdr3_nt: TGTGCCAGCAGTGCCGGGGGCCCAACAGATACGCAGTATTTT
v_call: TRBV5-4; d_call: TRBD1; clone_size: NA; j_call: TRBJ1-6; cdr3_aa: CASSFQGARDSPLHF; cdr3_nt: TGTGCCAGCAGCTTCCAGGGGGCGCGGGATTCACCCCTCCACTTT
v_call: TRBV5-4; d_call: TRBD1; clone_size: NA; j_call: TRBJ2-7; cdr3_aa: CASSSTGPEQYF; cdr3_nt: TGTGCCAGCAGCTCGACAGGGCCCGAGCAGTACTTC
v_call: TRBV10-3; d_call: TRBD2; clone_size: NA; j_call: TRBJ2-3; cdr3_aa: CAIRSGTSGGALLLDTQYF; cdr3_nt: TGTGCCATCAGGTCCGGGACTAGCGGGGGAGCCTTACTATTAGATACGCAGTATTTT
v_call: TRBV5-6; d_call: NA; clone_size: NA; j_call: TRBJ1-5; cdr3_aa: CASSPGRGRPQHF; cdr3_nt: TGTGCCAGCAGCCCCGGGAGGGGAAGGCCCCAGCATTTT
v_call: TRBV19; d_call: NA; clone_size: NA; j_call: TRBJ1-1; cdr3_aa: CASISGSAMNTEAFF; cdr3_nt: TGTGCCAGTATCTCTGGATCAGCCATGAACACTGAAGCTTTCTTT
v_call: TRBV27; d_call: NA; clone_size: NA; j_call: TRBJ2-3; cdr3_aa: CASSLVRTDTQYF; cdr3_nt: TGTGCCAGCAGTTTAGTACGCACAGATACGCAGTATTTT
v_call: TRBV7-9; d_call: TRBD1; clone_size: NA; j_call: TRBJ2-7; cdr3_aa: CASSLVQGGTGAYEQYF; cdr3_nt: TGTGCCAGCAGCTTAGTCCAGGGAGGGACAGGGGCCTACGAGCAGTACTTC